Listed below are T cell receptor beta chains from one sample, sequenced in a study of T cells in localized non-small cell lung cancer. Profiled with immunoSEQ multiplex PCR; TCRdb holds only in-frame clones, not every one. The sample shows approximately 35,000 clones, less than 95% of them seen only once. This specimen consisted of peripheral blood mononuclear cells, obtained before any cancer treatment. The source of these receptors is a female donor older than 55 with stage II lung adenocarcinoma. Each CDR3 is given without its conserved first and last residue. Each record gives: V gene, CDR3 protein.

>TRBV5-6
ASSSTYYGQREKLF
>TRBV19
ASSITGGYSYEQY
>TRBV5-6
ASSLRGIYNEQF
>TRBV10-2
ASSGPNTIY
>TRBV28
ASSSLSRSGYEQY
>TRBV16
ASSHTGTSGSTDTQY
>TRBV5-1
ASSIDGTSGSRNEQY
>TRBV27
ASSLSRGVLNTEAF
>TRBV7-3
ASSLGTASSGANVLT
>TRBV7-2
ASSRPAGGPGDTQY
>TRBV2
ASRTPGKDGNQPQH
>TRBV5-5
ASSLVAANPWNEQF
>TRBV10-3
AILVDRGYGYT
>TRBV10-2
ATFSSGGYEQY
>TRBV30
AWSVGAGGITDTQY
>TRBV7-2
ASSLASTQGERGYT
>TRBV5-4
ASSLESRVSTDTQY
>TRBV5-1
ASSLWGPTGTDTQY
>TRBV6-1
ASRTGHSGNTIY
>TRBV20-1
SVSAKNIQY
>TRBV6-5
ASSYSRGLRETQY
>TRBV27
ASSSIYRGREAF
>TRBV10-2
ASRQGGNYGYT